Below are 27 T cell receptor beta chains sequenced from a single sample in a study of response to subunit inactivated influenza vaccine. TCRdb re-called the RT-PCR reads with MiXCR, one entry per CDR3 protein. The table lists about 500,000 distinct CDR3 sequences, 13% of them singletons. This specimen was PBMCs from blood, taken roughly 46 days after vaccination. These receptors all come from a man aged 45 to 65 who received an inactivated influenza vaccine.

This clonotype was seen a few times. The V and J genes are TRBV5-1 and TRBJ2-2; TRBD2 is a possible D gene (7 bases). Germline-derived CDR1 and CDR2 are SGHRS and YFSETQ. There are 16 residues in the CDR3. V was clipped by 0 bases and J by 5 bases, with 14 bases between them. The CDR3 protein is CASSLVGGVGTGELFF. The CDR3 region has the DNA TGCGCCAGCAGCTTGGTAGGGGGGGTCGGAACCGGGGAGCTGTTTTTT.

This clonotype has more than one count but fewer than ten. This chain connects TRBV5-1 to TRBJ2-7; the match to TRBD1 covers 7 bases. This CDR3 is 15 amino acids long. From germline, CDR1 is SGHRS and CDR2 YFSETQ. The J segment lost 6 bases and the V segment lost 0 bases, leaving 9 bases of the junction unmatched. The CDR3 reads CASSLGQGNYGEQYF. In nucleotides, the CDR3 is TGCGCCAGCAGCTTGGGACAGGGAAATTACGGCGAGCAGTACTTC.

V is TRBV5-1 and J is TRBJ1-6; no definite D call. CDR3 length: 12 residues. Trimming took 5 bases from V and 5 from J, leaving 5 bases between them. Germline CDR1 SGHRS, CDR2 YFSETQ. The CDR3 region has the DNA TGCGCCAGCAGGGGAGATAATTCACCCCTCCACTTT. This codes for CASRGDNSPLHF.

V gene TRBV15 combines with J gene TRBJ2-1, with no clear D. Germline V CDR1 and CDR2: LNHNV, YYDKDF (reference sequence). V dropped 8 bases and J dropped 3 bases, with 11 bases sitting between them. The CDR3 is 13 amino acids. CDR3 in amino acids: CATEKPDYNEQFF. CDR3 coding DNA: TGTGCCACCGAAAAGCCAGACTACAATGAGCAGTTCTTC.

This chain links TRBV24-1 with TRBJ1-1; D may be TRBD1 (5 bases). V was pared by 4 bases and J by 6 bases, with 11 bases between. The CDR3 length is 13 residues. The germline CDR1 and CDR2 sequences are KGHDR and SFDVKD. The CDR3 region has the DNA TGTGCCACCAGTGAGGGGGGGTCCCCTGAAGCTTTCTTT. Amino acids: CATSEGGSPEAFF.

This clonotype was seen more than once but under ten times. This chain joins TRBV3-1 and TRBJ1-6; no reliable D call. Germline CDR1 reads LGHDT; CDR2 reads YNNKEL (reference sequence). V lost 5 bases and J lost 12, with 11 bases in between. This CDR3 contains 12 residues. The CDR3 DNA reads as TGTGCCAGCAGCTCCCCCGAGGAACCCCTCCACTTT. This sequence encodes CASSSPEEPLHF.

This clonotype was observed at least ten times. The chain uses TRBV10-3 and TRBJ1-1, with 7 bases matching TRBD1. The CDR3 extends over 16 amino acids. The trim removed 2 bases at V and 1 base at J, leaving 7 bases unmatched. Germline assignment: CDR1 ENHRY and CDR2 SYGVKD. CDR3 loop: CAISEPRQGGNTEAFF. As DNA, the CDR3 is TGTGCCATCAGTGAGCCACGACAGGGTGGGAACACTGAAGCTTTCTTT.

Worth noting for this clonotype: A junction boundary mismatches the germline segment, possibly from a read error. The CDR3 DNA follows: TGTACCAGCAGCCGAGCGGGAGTCGGTCAATTTGAGCAGTTCTTC. It encodes CTSSRAGVGQFEQFF. V is TRBV7-8 and J is TRBJ2-1; 8 nucleotides align to TRBD2. Germline V gene lookup returns CDR1 SGHVS and CDR2 FQNEAQ. This CDR3 region has 15 residues.

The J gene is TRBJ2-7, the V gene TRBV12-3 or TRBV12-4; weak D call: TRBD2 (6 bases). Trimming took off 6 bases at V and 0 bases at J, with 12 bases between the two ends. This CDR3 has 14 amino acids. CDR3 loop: CASRRTEGSYEQYF. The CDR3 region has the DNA TGTGCCAGCAGGCGGACGGAGGGCTCCTACGAGCAGTACTTC.

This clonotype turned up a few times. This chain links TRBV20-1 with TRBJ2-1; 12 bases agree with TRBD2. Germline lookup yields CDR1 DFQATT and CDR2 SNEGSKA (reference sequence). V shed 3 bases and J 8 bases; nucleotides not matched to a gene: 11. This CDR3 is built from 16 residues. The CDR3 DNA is TGCAGTGCTAGTCCTAGCGGGGGGGCGATTTTAGATGAGCAGTTCTTC. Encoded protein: CSASPSGGAILDEQFF.

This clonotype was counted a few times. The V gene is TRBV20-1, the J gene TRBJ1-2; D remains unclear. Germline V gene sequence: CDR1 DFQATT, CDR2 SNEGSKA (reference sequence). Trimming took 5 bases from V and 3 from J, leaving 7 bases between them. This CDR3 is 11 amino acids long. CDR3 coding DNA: TGCAGTGCTGTTCGTGACTATGGCTACACCTTC. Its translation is CSAVRDYGYTF.

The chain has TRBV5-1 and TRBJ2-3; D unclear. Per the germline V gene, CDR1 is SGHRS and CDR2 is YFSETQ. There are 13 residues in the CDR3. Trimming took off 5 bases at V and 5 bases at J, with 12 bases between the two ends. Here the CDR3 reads CASRAGMGDTQYF. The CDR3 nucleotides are TGCGCCAGCAGGGCTGGGATGGGAGATACGCAGTATTTT.

The CDR3 spells CAWSAVPGQGADTQYF. CDR3 coding DNA: TGTGCCTGGAGTGCCGTCCCGGGACAGGGGGCAGATACGCAGTATTTT. The V gene is TRBV30, the J gene TRBJ2-3; 11 nucleotides line up with TRBD1. V lost 1 base to trimming and J lost 4 bases; unmatched junction nucleotides: 7. The CDR3 spans 16 residues. Germline V CDR1 and CDR2: GTSNPN, SVGIG (reference sequence). The entire variable domain, with the rest obtained from reference TRBV30 and TRBJ2-3, is as follows: SQTIHQWPATLVQPVGSPLSLECTVEGTSNPNLYWYRQAAGRGLQLLFYSVGIGQISSEVPQNLSASRPQDRQFILSSKKLLLSDSGFYLCAWSAVPGQGADTQYFGPGTRLTVL.

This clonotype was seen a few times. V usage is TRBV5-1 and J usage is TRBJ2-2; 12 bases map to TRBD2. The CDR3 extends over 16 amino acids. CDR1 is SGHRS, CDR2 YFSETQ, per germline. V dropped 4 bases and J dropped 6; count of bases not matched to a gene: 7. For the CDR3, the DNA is TGCGCCAGCAGCGGAACTAGCGGGGGGCGTCCCGGGGAGCTGTTTTTT. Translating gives CASSGTSGGRPGELFF. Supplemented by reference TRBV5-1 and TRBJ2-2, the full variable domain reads KAGVTQTPRYLIKTRGQQVTLSCSPISGHRSVSWYQQTPGQGLQFLFEYFSETQRNKGNFPGRFSGRQFSNSRSEMNVSTLELGDSALYLCASSGTSGGRPGELFFGEGSRLTVL.

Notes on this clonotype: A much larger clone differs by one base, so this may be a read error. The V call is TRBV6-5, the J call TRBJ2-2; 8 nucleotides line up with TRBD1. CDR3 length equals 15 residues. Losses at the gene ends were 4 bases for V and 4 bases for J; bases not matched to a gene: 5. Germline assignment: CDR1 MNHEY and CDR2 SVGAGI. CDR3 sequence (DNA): TGTGCCAGCAGTTTTTGGACAGGGCTCACCGGGGAGCTGTTTTTT. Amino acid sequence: CASSFWTGLTGELFF.

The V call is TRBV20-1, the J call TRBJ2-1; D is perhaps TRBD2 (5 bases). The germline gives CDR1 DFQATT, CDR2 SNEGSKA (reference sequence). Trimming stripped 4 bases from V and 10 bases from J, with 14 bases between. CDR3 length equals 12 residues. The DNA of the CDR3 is TGCAGTGCTACAAGGGAGTCAGCGGAGCAGTTCTTC. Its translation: CSATRESAEQFF.

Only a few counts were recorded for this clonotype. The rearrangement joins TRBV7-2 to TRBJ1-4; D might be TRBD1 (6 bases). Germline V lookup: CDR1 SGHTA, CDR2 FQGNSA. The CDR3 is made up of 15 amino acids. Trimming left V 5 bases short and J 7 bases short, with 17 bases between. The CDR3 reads CASSTNMRGSEKLFF. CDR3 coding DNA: TGTGCCAGCAGCACTAATATGAGGGGGAGTGAAAAACTGTTTTTT.

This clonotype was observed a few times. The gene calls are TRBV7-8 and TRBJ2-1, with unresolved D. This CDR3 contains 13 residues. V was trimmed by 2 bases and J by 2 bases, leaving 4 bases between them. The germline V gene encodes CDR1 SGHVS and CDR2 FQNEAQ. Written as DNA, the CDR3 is TGTGCCAGCAGCTTACTCACCTACAATGAGCAGTTCTTC. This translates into CASSLLTYNEQFF.

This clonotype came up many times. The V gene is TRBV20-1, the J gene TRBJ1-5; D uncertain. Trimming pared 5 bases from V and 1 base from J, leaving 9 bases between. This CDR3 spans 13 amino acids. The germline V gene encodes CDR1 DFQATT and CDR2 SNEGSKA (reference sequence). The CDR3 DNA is TGCAGTGCTCGTCGCGTAAGCAATCAGCCCCAGCATTTT. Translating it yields CSARRVSNQPQHF.

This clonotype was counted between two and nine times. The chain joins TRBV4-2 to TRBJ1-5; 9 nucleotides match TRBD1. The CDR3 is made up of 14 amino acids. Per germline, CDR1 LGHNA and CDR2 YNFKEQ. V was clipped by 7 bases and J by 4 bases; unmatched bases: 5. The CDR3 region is CASNPGQGNQPQHF. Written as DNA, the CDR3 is TGTGCCAGCAACCCGGGACAGGGAAATCAGCCCCAGCATTTT.

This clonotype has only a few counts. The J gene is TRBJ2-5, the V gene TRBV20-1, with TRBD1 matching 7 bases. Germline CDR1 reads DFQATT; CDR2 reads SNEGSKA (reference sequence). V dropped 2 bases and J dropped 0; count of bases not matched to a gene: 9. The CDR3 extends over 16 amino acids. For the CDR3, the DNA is TGCAGTGCTAGACCGCCTAACAGGGGCAACCAAGAGACCCAGTACTTC. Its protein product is CSARPPNRGNQETQYF.

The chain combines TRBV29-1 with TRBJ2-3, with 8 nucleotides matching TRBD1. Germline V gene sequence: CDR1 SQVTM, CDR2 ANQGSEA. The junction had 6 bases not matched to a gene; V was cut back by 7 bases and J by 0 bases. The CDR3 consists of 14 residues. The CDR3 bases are TGCAGCGCTACGACAGGGGTGAGCACAGATACGCAGTATTTT. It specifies CSATTGVSTDTQYF.

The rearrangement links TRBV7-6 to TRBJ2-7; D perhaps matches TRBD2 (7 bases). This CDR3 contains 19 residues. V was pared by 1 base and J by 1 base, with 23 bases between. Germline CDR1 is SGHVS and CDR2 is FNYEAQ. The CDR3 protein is CASSLGKIVGGGPSYEQYF. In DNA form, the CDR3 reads TGTGCCAGCAGCTTAGGAAAGATCGTAGGGGGAGGGCCTTCCTACGAGCAGTACTTC.

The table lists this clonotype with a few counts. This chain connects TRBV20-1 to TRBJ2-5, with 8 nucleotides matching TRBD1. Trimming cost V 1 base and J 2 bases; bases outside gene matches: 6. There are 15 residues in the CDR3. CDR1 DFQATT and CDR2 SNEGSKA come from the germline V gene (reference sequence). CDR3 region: CSARGRRGPQETQYF. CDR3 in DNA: TGCAGTGCTAGAGGGCGCAGGGGGCCACAAGAGACCCAGTACTTC.

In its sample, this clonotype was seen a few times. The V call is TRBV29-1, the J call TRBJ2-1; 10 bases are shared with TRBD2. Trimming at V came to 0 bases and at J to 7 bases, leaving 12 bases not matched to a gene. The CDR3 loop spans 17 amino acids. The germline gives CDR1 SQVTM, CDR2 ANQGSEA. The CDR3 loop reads CSVEEFEREGRGNEQFF. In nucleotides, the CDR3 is TGCAGCGTTGAAGAGTTCGAGCGGGAGGGTCGGGGGAATGAGCAGTTCTTC.

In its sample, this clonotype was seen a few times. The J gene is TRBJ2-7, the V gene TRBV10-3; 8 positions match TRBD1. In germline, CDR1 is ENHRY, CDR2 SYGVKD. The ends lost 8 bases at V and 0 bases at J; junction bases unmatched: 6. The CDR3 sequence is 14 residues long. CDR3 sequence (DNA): TGTGCCATCTCTGACAGGGGAGCCTCCTACGAGCAGTACTTC. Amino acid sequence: CAISDRGASYEQYF.

The CDR3 spells CATSREFGQGYEQYF. DNA of the CDR3: TGTGCCACCAGCAGAGAATTTGGACAGGGATACGAGCAGTACTTC. This sequence joins TRBV15 and TRBJ2-7; 8 bases map to TRBD1. V was clipped by 0 bases and J by 4 bases; unmatched bases: 5. Germline V lookup: CDR1 LNHNV, CDR2 YYDKDF (reference sequence). The CDR3 is 15 amino acids.